A single sample gave rise to the 2 T cell receptor beta chains below, sequenced in a study of blood T cell repertoires in COVID-19 (dated by TCRdb to the early 2020s). Libraries came from the immunoSEQ multiplex PCR assay. TCRdb mirrors the immuneACCESS table, restricted to in-frame sequences. Some clones are absent from its copies; in checked studies, under half trace to an unresolved V gene, and the reason for the others is unknown. This sample gives 330,000 or so clones in total; roughly nine tenths of them show up just once. The top ten hold under 3% of the sample. The source material was PBMCs or T cells enriched from blood (not recorded which). These receptors were taken from a woman aged 30 to 39 who had recovered from COVID-19.

The chain couples TRBV2 to TRBJ1-5; 7 nucleotides agree with TRBD1. Germline V CDR1 and CDR2: SNHLY, FYNNEI. With V trimmed by 7 bases and J by 2 bases, 20 bases remained unmatched. This CDR3 is built from 19 residues. The CDR3 loop is CASTEARAGGPRGNQPQHF. The CDR3 coding sequence is TGTGCCAGCACCGAAGCAAGGGCAGGGGGACCCCGGGGCAATCAGCCCCAGCATTTT.

The chain carries TRBV7-9 and TRBJ2-3; D might be TRBD1 (6 bases). Trimming removed 7 bases at V and 2 bases at J, with 16 bases between. The CDR3 runs to 15 residues. CDR1 and CDR2 from the germline V gene are SEHNR and FQNEAQ (reference sequence). In DNA form, the CDR3 reads TGTGCCAGCACACCCAAAGGGACAAACACAGATACGCAGTATTTT. It encodes CASTPKGTNTDTQYF.